Below, 31 T cell receptor beta chains from the same sample are listed, as sequenced in a study of blood T cells in healthy people across ages. Next came a second PCR, run for roughly 6 to 11 cycles, which used a sample-barcoded 5' primer along with a J-beta primer mix. TCRdb re-called the 5' RACE reads with MiXCR, one entry per CDR3 protein. The data contain more than 800,000 distinct CDR3 sequences, 45% of them singletons. Input material: blood. The receptors come from an older woman in good health.

This chain joins TRBV9 and TRBJ2-7, with D possibly being TRBD1 (5 bases). Germline loops: CDR1 SGDLS, CDR2 YYNGEE. V was cut by 1 base and J by 4 bases, with 9 bases left in between. The CDR3 has 13 amino acids. CDR3 residues: CASSVLSGYEQYF. The CDR3 region has the DNA TGTGCCAGCAGCGTATTGTCAGGGTACGAGCAGTACTTC.

V gene TRBV25-1 combines with J gene TRBJ2-7; TRBD1 agrees at 8 bases. CDR3 size: 12 residues. Trimming at V came to 2 bases and at J to 7 bases, leaving 1 base not matched to a gene. Looked up from germline, CDR1 is MGHDK and CDR2 is SYGVNS. In DNA, the CDR3 is TGTGCCAGCAGTGAACAGGGGGCGGAGCAGTACTTC. Residues: CASSEQGAEQYF.

This clonotype was seen a handful of times. The chain carries TRBV14 and TRBJ2-3; 9 bases match TRBD2. The CDR3 covers 18 residues. V shed 4 bases, J shed 2 bases, and the junction held 13 bases outside the gene matches. The germline CDR1 and CDR2 sequences are SGHDN and FVKESK. The CDR3 bases are TGTGCCAGCAGCCCCGCAGGGACTAGCCGACGACTCACAGATACGCAGTATTTT. Its translation is CASSPAGTSRRLTDTQYF.

This clonotype was seen a handful of times. The chain uses TRBV10-3 and TRBJ2-1, with D perhaps matching TRBD1 (7 bases). CDR3 length: 14 amino acids. Germline V gene data show CDR1 as ENHRY and CDR2 as SYGVKD. Deletions cut 2 bases from V and 9 bases from J, with 14 bases between. CDR3 DNA: TGTGCCATCAGTGAGGAAAGGCAGGGGGGTGAGCAGTTCTTC. It yields the protein CAISEERQGGEQFF.

This clonotype was counted a few times. This sequence joins TRBV4-2 and TRBJ2-7, with unresolved D. Germline lookup yields CDR1 LGHNA and CDR2 YNFKEQ. Trimming removed 1 base at V and 3 bases at J, with 7 bases between. CDR3 length: 13 residues. The CDR3 spells CASSQANSYEQYF. DNA of the CDR3: TGTGCCAGCAGCCAAGCTAATAGCTACGAGCAGTACTTC.

With respect to this clonotype: This may be a read error: a much more frequent sequence differs by one nucleotide. The gene calls are TRBV12-3 or TRBV12-4 and TRBJ2-3; perhaps TRBD2 as D (6 bases). Trimming removed 5 bases from V and 1 base from J, with 13 bases in between. The CDR3 covers 15 residues. CDR3 nucleotide sequence: TGTGCCAGCAGTAACGGGAGAGGACGCACAGATACGCAGTATTTT. Translation gives CASSNGRGRTDTQYF.

V gene TRBV12-3 or TRBV12-4 combines with J gene TRBJ2-3; the D is unclear. Trimming stripped 7 bases from V and 0 bases from J, with 8 bases between. CDR3 length: 13 residues. The CDR3 sequence: CASIPRSTDTQYF. The CDR3 coding sequence is TGTGCCAGCATACCACGGAGCACAGATACGCAGTATTTT.

A few counts support this clonotype. The chain links TRBV6-5 to TRBJ2-5; the D gene is possibly TRBD2 (6 bases). V lost 0 bases and J lost 2, with 13 bases in between. The germline CDR1 and CDR2 sequences are MNHEY and SVGAGI. This CDR3 has 16 residues. The CDR3 loop is CASSYSELAAQETQYF. DNA of the CDR3: TGTGCCAGCAGTTACTCGGAATTAGCGGCTCAAGAGACCCAGTACTTC.

The V and J genes are TRBV29-1 and TRBJ1-1; D unclear. V was pared by 6 bases and J by 5 bases, with 13 bases between. The CDR3 has 12 amino acids. Germline lookup yields CDR1 SQVTM and CDR2 ANQGSEA. The CDR3: CSVTYLGTEAFF. The DNA for the CDR3 is TGCAGCGTCACCTACTTGGGGACTGAAGCTTTCTTT. Supplemented by reference TRBV29-1 and TRBJ1-1, the full variable domain reads SAVISQKPSRDICQRGTSLTIQCQVDSQVTMMFWYRQQPGQSLTLIATANQGSEATYESGFVIDKFPISRPNLTFSTLTVSNMSPEDSSIYLCSVTYLGTEAFFGQGTRLTVV.

This clonotype was recorded a few times. The chain recombines TRBV5-1 with TRBJ2-5, with TRBD2 matching over 12 bases. Near its end, the DNA agrees better with TRBJ2-7, so the J call may be wrong. Germline V CDR1 and CDR2: SGHRS, YFSETQ. The CDR3 has 16 residues. CDR3: CASSTASGRAVGEQYF. For the CDR3, the DNA is TGCGCCAGCAGCACTGCTAGCGGGAGGGCCGTCGGCGAGCAGTACTTC.

A single count supports this clonotype. J is TRBJ2-1 and V is TRBV13, with a tentative D call TRBD2 (5 bases). Judging by the DNA end, TRBJ2-7 fits better; the J call may be wrong. This CDR3 has 15 amino acids. Germline assignment: CDR1 PRHDT and CDR2 FYEKMQ (reference sequence). The CDR3 bases are TGTGCCAGCGCCACTGGAGGAGCCTCCTACAATGAGCAGTACTTC. It yields the protein CASATGGASYNEQYF.

For this clonotype: At one end the junction does not follow the germline gene, possibly because of a read error. This chain's CDR3 is CVSSWGPSNQPQHF. DNA of the CDR3: TGTGTCAGCAGCTGGGGACCGAGCAATCAGCCCCAGCATTTT. J is TRBJ1-5 and V is TRBV7-2; a weak D match, TRBD1 (5 bases). The CDR3 spans 14 residues. CDR1 SGHTA and CDR2 FQGNSA come from the germline V gene. Using reference TRBV7-2 and TRBJ1-5 for the parts outside the CDR3, the full variable domain is GAGVSQSPSNKVTEKGKDVELRCDPISGHTALYWYRQSLGQGLEFLIYFQGNSAPDKSGLPSDRFSAERTGGSVSTLTIQRTQQEDSAVYLCVSSWGPSNQPQHFGDGTRLSIL.

The chain links TRBV15 to TRBJ2-5, with D possibly matching TRBD1 (6 bases). The germline CDR1 and CDR2 sequences are LNHNV and YYDKDF (reference sequence). V was clipped by 2 bases and J by 1 base, with 20 bases between them. The CDR3 has 18 residues. The chain's CDR3 is CATSRFTAEGGFQETQYF. In DNA, the CDR3 is TGTGCCACCAGCAGATTCACAGCGGAAGGGGGATTCCAAGAGACCCAGTACTTC. Drawing the rest from reference TRBV15 and TRBJ2-5, the complete variable domain is DAMVIQNPRYQVTQFGKPVTLSCSQTLNHNVMYWYQQKSSQAPKLLFHYYDKDFNNEADTPDNFQSRRPNTSFCFLDIRSPGLGDTAMYLCATSRFTAEGGFQETQYFGPGTRLLVL.

The chain combines TRBV20-1 with TRBJ1-1, with D possibly matching TRBD1 (5 bases). V was shortened by 5 bases and J by 2 bases, with 12 bases between the two germline ends. The CDR3 has 13 amino acids. The germline V gene encodes CDR1 DFQATT and CDR2 SNEGSKA (reference sequence). The CDR3 loop is CSALGTINTEAFF. The CDR3 nucleotides are TGCAGTGCTCTCGGGACTATCAACACTGAAGCTTTCTTT.

Only one count was recorded for this clonotype. A clone one base away is much larger, so this may be a read error. The rearrangement joins TRBV24-1 to TRBJ2-1, with TRBD1 identical over 7 bases. There are 16 residues in the CDR3. V gave up 3 bases and J gave up 5 bases; unmatched junction bases: 9. The germline gives CDR1 KGHDR, CDR2 SFDVKD. CDR3 nucleotide sequence: TGTGCCACCAGTGATAGACTTGTGACAGGGAACAATGAGCAGTTCTTC. Translating it yields CATSDRLVTGNNEQFF.

This clonotype is a singleton in its sample. The chain has TRBV9 and TRBJ2-2; tentatively, D is TRBD2 (6 bases). The CDR3 consists of 17 residues. The V gene lost 1 base and the J gene lost 1 base, with 14 bases spanning the gap. Germline V gene data show CDR1 as SGDLS and CDR2 as YYNGEE. The CDR3 DNA reads TGTGCCAGCAGCGTATTGTCCCTAGCGCGGAACACCGGGGAGCTGTTTTTT. This codes for CASSVLSLARNTGELFF.

The chain employs TRBV20-1 and TRBJ1-1; D might be TRBD1 (5 bases). CDR1 is DFQATT, CDR2 SNEGSKA, per germline (reference sequence). The CDR3 extends over 11 amino acids. V lost 3 bases to trimming and J lost 10 bases, with 12 bases between them. The chain's CDR3 is CSAREGQTAFF. CDR3 nucleotides: TGCAGTGCTAGGGAGGGGCAGACAGCTTTCTTT.

This clonotype appeared a single time. CDR3 sequence reads: CASTGWPEGNEQYF. In DNA form, the CDR3 reads TGTGCCAGCACCGGGTGGCCCGAGGGGAATGAGCAGTACTTC. The chain combines TRBV6-5 with TRBJ2-1; D is perhaps TRBD1 or TRBD2 (5 bases each). The J call may be incorrect, as the DNA end agrees better with TRBJ2-7. Germline V gene lookup returns CDR1 MNHEY and CDR2 SVGAGI. This CDR3 is 14 amino acids long.

The genes are TRBV28 and TRBJ2-3, with 9 bases fitting TRBD2. Germline trimming cut 1 base from V and 0 bases from J; bases unmatched to any gene: 5. Per the germline V gene, CDR1 is MDHEN and CDR2 is SYDVKM. CDR3 size: 17 residues. CDR3 bases: TGTGCCAGCAGTTTATCTCGCGGGGGGGCCAGCACAGATACGCAGTATTTT. It encodes CASSLSRGGASTDTQYF.

This clonotype was seen a handful of times. The gene calls are TRBV9 and TRBJ1-2; TRBD1 matches 7 bases. This CDR3 region has 13 residues. Germline V gives CDR1 SGDLS, CDR2 YYNGEE. Trimming cost V 5 bases and J 7 bases; bases outside gene matches: 8. The CDR3 DNA follows: TGTGCCAGCAGATCAGGGGGATTGAGTGGCTACACCTTC. The encoded protein is CASRSGGLSGYTF. Together with reference TRBV9 and TRBJ1-2, the CDR3 gives the full variable domain: DSGVTQTPKHLITATGQRVTLRCSPRSGDLSVYWYQQSLDQGLQFLIQYYNGEERAKGNILERFSAQQFPDLHSELNLSSLELGDSALYFCASRSGGLSGYTFGSGTRLTVV.

This clonotype has a handful of counts. This chain joins TRBV29-1 and TRBJ1-2, with 10 bases fitting TRBD1. This CDR3 region has 17 residues. Germline V gives CDR1 SQVTM, CDR2 ANQGSEA. The V segment lost 6 bases and the J segment 3 bases; nucleotides outside the gene matches: 16. The CDR3 reads CSVVSGQGEITDYGYTF. The CDR3 nucleotides read TGCAGCGTAGTTTCCGGACAGGGGGAGATTACCGACTATGGCTACACCTTC.

This chain connects TRBV6-1 to TRBJ1-2, with D uncertain. The CDR3 is 15 residues long. Trimming stripped 1 base from V and 4 bases from J, with 13 bases between. CDR1 and CDR2 from the germline V gene are MNHNS and SASEGT. In nucleotides, the CDR3 is TGTGCCAGCAGTGAAGTAAAGCCATACAGCTATGGCTACACCTTC. Translated, it gives CASSEVKPYSYGYTF.

The rearrangement links TRBV9 to TRBJ2-7; D uncertain. The CDR3 is made up of 15 amino acids. The V and J ends lost 0 bases and 3 bases respectively, with 13 bases between them. Per germline, CDR1 SGDLS and CDR2 YYNGEE. The CDR3 DNA reads TGTGCCAGCAGCGTAGATGGGGTAACCTTCTACGAGCAGTACTTC. The encoded protein is CASSVDGVTFYEQYF.

The chain joins TRBV5-1 to TRBJ2-3; D is unresolved. Trimming pared 5 bases from V and 2 bases from J, leaving 18 bases between. Germline loops: CDR1 SGHRS, CDR2 YFSETQ. The CDR3 loop spans 16 amino acids. The DNA of the CDR3 is TGCGCCAGCAGGCAAGGTTGGGAAGCGTACACAGATACGCAGTATTTT. Its translation is CASRQGWEAYTDTQYF.

In its sample, this clonotype was seen a few times. The chain couples TRBV3-1 to TRBJ2-7; either TRBD1 or TRBD2 may supply D (7 bases each). Trimming pared 4 bases from V and 2 bases from J, leaving 15 bases between. The length of the CDR3 is 15 residues. The V gene's germline CDR1 is LGHDT and CDR2 YNNKEL (reference sequence). CDR3 sequence reads: CASSPGGGPTYEQYF. CDR3 DNA sequence: TGTGCCAGCAGCCCAGGGGGGGGACCCACCTACGAGCAGTACTTC.

The chain links TRBV12-3 or TRBV12-4 to TRBJ1-5; weak D call: TRBD1 (5 bases). CDR3 length: 14 residues. V was clipped by 3 bases and J by 6 bases, with 12 bases between them. The CDR3 protein is CASSLGEQGQPQHF. In DNA form, the CDR3 reads TGTGCCAGCAGTTTGGGGGAGCAGGGTCAGCCCCAGCATTTT.

This clonotype was found a few times. An end of the junction does not agree with germline; a read error may underlie this. The chain carries TRBV12-3 or TRBV12-4 and TRBJ1-5; 7 positions agree with TRBD1. CDR3 length equals 14 residues. CDR3 protein: CASRLGTDNQPQHF. The CDR3 nucleotides are TGTGCCAGCAGGTTAGGGACAGATAATCAGCCCCAGCATTTT.

The V and J genes are TRBV7-2 and TRBJ2-1; D is perhaps TRBD1 or TRBD2 (5 bases each). The CDR3 runs to 15 residues. Germline V CDR1 and CDR2: SGHTA, FQGNSA. V was shortened by 1 base and J by 5 bases, with 12 bases between the two germline ends. DNA of the CDR3: TGTGCCAGCAGCTTAGTGTATGGGGGAAACAATGAGCAGTTCTTC. It codes for CASSLVYGGNNEQFF.

The table lists this clonotype with a count of one. This chain joins TRBV29-1 and TRBJ2-1, with 7 bases that match TRBD2. V was clipped by 4 bases and J by 8 bases; unmatched bases: 2. The CDR3 is 11 amino acids. Germline CDR1 and CDR2: SQVTM and ANQGSEA. Written as DNA, the CDR3 is TGCAGCGTTGCCACTAGCGATGAGCAGTTCTTC. Translated, it gives CSVATSDEQFF.

The chain links TRBV4-2 to TRBJ2-2; maybe TRBD1 (6 bases). Trimming took 0 bases from V and 1 from J, leaving 6 bases between them. Per germline, CDR1 LGHNA and CDR2 YNFKEQ. The CDR3 consists of 15 residues. CDR3 in DNA: TGTGCCAGCAGCCAAGAGGGACAGAACACCGGGGAGCTGTTTTTT. Protein sequence: CASSQEGQNTGELFF.

As regards this clonotype: At one end the junction does not follow the germline gene, possibly because of a read error. This chain connects TRBV20-1 to TRBJ2-1, with TRBD2 as a possible D gene (6 bases). CDR3 length: 13 residues. CDR1 DFQATT and CDR2 SNEGSKA come from the germline V gene (reference sequence). Here the CDR3 DNA reads TGCAGTGCTAGACGGGAGAGGTACAATGAGCGGTTCTTC. It codes for CSARRERYNERFF.